The source of this T cell receptor (beta chain) is a study of OX40 agonist ivuxolimab in advanced cancers. Study overall: An agonistic anti-OX40 (CD134) antibody, ivuxolimab, was used to treat the patients. Treatment received earlier with anti-PD-1, anti-PD-L1 or anti-CTLA-4 agents was allowed, and less than 45% had some. Partial responses were observed in three patients, of whom one had hepatocellular carcinoma and two had cutaneous melanoma.

This clone occurred once. Exclusion of a patient followed from autoimmune disease history or systemic immunosuppression. Germline CDR1 is SGHTA and CDR2 is FQGNSA. CDR3 length equals 19 residues. V lost 0 bases and J lost 1; bases outside the gene matches: 12. The assay was immunoSEQ multiplex PCR, and TCRdb's table has in-frame clones only and misses some. Of roughly 7,700 clones in the sample, 79% were seen once. The genes are TRBV7-2 and TRBJ2-3, with 8 positions matching TRBD2. Sample: CD4+ or CD8+ T cells sorted from blood, taken in a trial of the OX40 agonist ivuxolimab. This clonotype was obtained from an adult with an advanced solid tumor such as melanoma, head and neck, liver or kidney cancer. Written as DNA, the CDR3 is TGTGCCAGCAGCTTAGCGGAGCTAGCGGGTAATTTAGGCACAGATACGCAGTATTTT. It is translated as CASSLAELAGNLGTDTQYF.